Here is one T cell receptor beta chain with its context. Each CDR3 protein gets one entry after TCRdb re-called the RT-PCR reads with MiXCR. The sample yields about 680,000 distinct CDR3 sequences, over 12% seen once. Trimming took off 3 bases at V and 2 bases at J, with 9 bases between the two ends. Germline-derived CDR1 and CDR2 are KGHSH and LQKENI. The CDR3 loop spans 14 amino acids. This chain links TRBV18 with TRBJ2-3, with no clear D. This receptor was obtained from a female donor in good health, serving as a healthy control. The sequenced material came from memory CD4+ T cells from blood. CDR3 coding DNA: TGTGCCAGCTCACCTCCGACCTACACAGATACGCAGTATTTT. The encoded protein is CASSPPTYTDTQYF.